This TCR beta chain was recorded in a study of cytomegalovirus exposure and HLA in healthy donors (TCRdb year 2017). For the wider study: An earlier analysis of 587 of the donors reported approximately 280 Gb of sequence data and 117 million unique TCR beta sequences obtained from about 200 million T cells. An early release covering about 600 HLA-typed donors comprised 250 to 350 gigabases of sequencing data and around 86 million unique TCR sequences. Among the roughly 400 genotyped donors, approximately 77% belonged to the genetic ancestry cluster associated with self-reported Caucasian donors. The study was designed to test whether signatures of past pathogen exposure could be identified by cataloging public T cell receptors. The study profiled the T cell repertoires of 500 to 800 subjects by immunosequencing and related them to cytomegalovirus serostatus. Besides the first cohort of approximately 710 subjects, a separate validation cohort made up of 120 different subjects was used. The study combined high-throughput TCR immunosequencing, statistical association of individual TCRs with disease status, and machine learning to predict cytomegalovirus infection status. A later analysis re-analyzed previously published TCR beta repertoires from 666 donors and added high-resolution HLA genotyping to study TCR occurrence patterns. In the later analysis, no new phenotypic data were used to find candidate immune exposures; instead, reliance was placed on TCR beta sequences and their occurrence across donors. To decide whether each TCR beta V gene segment behaved as functional or pseudogenic, an earlier analysis of some 600 of the donors relied on high-throughput TCR beta sequencing. Donor age, sex, ethnicity and CMV serostatus were compiled together with the repertoire data. In a later genetic analysis, genome-wide SNP genotypes for about three fifths of the roughly 670 donors were used, and that subset was treated as a discovery cohort. All discovery cohort repertoires had been generated using a single sequencing platform. HLA typing included class I and class II loci at four-digit resolution. The number of typed donors differed by locus: 629-630 for A, B, C, DRB1 and DQB1; approximately 520 for DQA1; roughly 600 for DPA1; and about 450 for DPB1. Roughly 5 DR-DQ haplotypes were handled as single units for association and clustering, since linkage in the cohort was strong. Among about 390 genotyped donors of the cohort, an average of around 240,000 unique TCR beta nucleotide sequences were sequenced per donor, around a sixth of them non-productive. Here is what the overall study found, with its caveats: A later analysis reported that several top co-occurrence clusters appeared linked to parvovirus B19, influenza, CMV and Epstein-Barr virus. Because counts were too low, more than 15 rarely observed V segments, including chromosome 9 orphons, were left out of the earlier analysis of roughly 600 of the donors. The classifier was reported to diagnose cytomegalovirus status with high specificity and sensitivity in both the original cohort and the validation cohort. Some IMGT-functional V segments, including TRBV6-2 and TRBV6-3, could not be distinguished by the 87-base-pair reads and were therefore excluded. According to a later analysis, TCR association rates differed among HLA loci, with DRB1 alleles showing the most associated TCRs and HLA-C alleles showing the fewest. An association between a missense DCLRE1C variant and V-gene and J-gene trimming of TCR beta chains was found in a later genetic analysis and replicated in an independent cohort. While some public TCRs were present in many individuals, most TCR sequences turned up only very rarely across donors. It was suggested by the authors that the approach could potentially be generalized to other disease states and immunological phenotypes. The study listed approximately 160 TCR beta chains as associated with cytomegalovirus. Roughly uniform sequencing depth across donors was assumed in presence/absence analyses, although this assumption may not hold. Because HLA typing was missing for some donors at each locus, association tests included only the typed subset. Specific HLA alleles were associated with 18,000 or so TCR beta sequences at a false discovery rate of 0.05 in a later analysis. A further reported finding was that TCR beta sequences accurately predicted the HLA-A and HLA-B alleles for most subjects in the first cohort. Three of the identified cytomegalovirus-associated TCR beta chains were confirmed in vitro to be specific for cytomegalovirus antigens. A cluster of highly shared sequence variants was judged likely to be a technical artifact of the sequencing pipeline. Only TCR beta chains were sequenced in this cohort, and the absence of alpha or paired-chain data limited detectable features. CMV serostatus was the only immune exposure information available for the cohort. When HLA alleles, especially DR and DQ, strongly co-occurred, attributing TCR associations to individual alleles was difficult. A later genetic analysis reported fewer N-insertions in productive TCRs among donors in an Asian-associated ancestry cluster than the roughly 650-donor mean. Compared with equally common non-associated chains, HLA-associated TCR beta chains in a later analysis were more clonally expanded and had lower generation probabilities. According to a later analysis, most CMV-associated TCR beta chains appeared to be HLA-restricted, and the HLA associations seemed to be driven largely by CMV exposure. Linkage disequilibrium might explain the correlated functional status among segregating V segments, but an unknown experimental factor could not be excluded. An earlier analysis of around 600 of the donors showed that most TCR beta V segments appeared in productive rearrangements either about 87% or about 30% of the time, which broadly matched IMGT annotations.

Spanning cysteine to phenylalanine, the CDR3 consists of 16 amino acids. The only DNA kept is the CDR3, 48 bases in frame from the first base. In the germline V gene, CDR1 corresponds to MDHEN and CDR2 to SYDVKM. Trimming takes 5 bases off V and 4 bases off J; junction bases not matched to a gene: 8. Preparation of the library involved the immunoSEQ multiplex PCR assay. A mixture of 60 forward primers for TCR Vbeta segments and 13 reverse primers for TCR Jbeta segments was used in the multiplex PCR. The CDR3 region of rearranged TCR beta genes was amplified from genomic DNA by a multiplex PCR assay. On the Illumina HiSeq System, the amplified TCR beta libraries were sequenced as 87-base-pair reads. In the paper's pipeline: A later analysis tallied roughly 76 million unique TCR beta chains across the roughly 610 repertoires, and 10 million to 11 million of those chains were shared by two or more donors. Raw reads were error-corrected and collapsed into unique sequences by a nearest-neighbor algorithm in which closely related sequences were merged to remove PCR and sequencing errors. Alignment of CDR3 sequences to IMGT reference sequences was used to assign V, D and J gene segments. For a sequence to be retained, a match of at least six nucleotides was required to both a V gene segment and a J gene segment. A rearrangement counted as productive if the CDR3 had no stop codons and remained in frame with V and J, and every other rearrangement counted as non-productive. CDR3 was defined by IMGT convention, running from the second conserved V-encoded cysteine to the conserved J-encoded phenylalanine. The earlier analysis of about 590 of the donors excluded sequences that lacked an unambiguous match to a single V gene segment. In an earlier analysis of several hundred of the donors, a V segment was called functional when productive rearrangements were above 56.7%, and segregating when the standard deviation between donors exceeded 5%. A statistical classification framework was built to diagnose cytomegalovirus status from the catalog of TCR beta chain sequences. In a later analysis, TCR nucleotide sequences were compared against IMGT/GENE-DB human TR gene sequences so that V and J genes could be assigned. Using the TCRdist pipeline, a later analysis assigned CDR3 sequences along with most-parsimonious VDJ recombination scenarios. In a later analysis, every TCR beta chain was defined by the combination of its CDR3 amino acid sequence and its V-gene family, and reads without a unique V-gene family were dropped. In a later analysis, approximately 640 highly shared, low-generation-probability nucleotide sequences were removed to address suspected cross-contamination and a sequencing artifact. For each public chain, a later analysis derived a clonal expansion index from normalized ranks of inferred template counts within each repertoire. A later analysis computed generation probabilities with a VDJ recombination model fitted to out-of-frame rearrangements, and checked the results against IGoR. In a later analysis, TCR-TCR, TCR-HLA and TCR-CMV co-occurrence was scored with hypergeometric tests, and a repertoire-size bias correction was applied to TCR pairs. False discovery rates were estimated in a later analysis by permuting HLA or CMV assignments 20 times. In a later analysis, co-occurring TCRs were grouped with DBSCAN, and TCRdist sequence similarity was added when clustering was performed within HLA-allele-positive subsets. Repertoires with fewer than 30,000 or more than 120,000 public chains, plus five repertoires with anomalous nucleotide sharing, were excluded from co-occurrence clustering. The immuneACCESS repertoire file appears here via TCRdb, limited to in-frame rearrangements. These files lack a portion of the clones; in checked studies, under half of the deficit traces to unresolved V genes, and the cause of the others is not known. V and J calls and clone size are given by that table; D and trimming were obtained from the DNA. This sample comprises roughly 110,000 clones, 82% of them detected only once. The ten largest clones take up 2% to 3% of the sample.

As concerns this clone: Its antigen has not been determined. Base qualities are missing; no much larger clone stands one base away.

The cohort comprised around 690 healthy bone marrow donors. At the time of sampling, all cohort members were nominally healthy, though unrecorded immune exposures were likely present. The donor was CMV seronegative and was included in the group of hundreds of seronegative cohort members. A peripheral blood sample was provided by each donor, and peripheral blood mononuclear cells were used for TCR beta sequencing. The Qiagen DNeasy Blood Extraction Kit was used to extract genomic DNA from the blood cell samples. Sequencing input: PBMCs. The origin of this receptor is a woman between 18 and 29 years old in good health and CMV-seronegative. Recombination linked TRBV28 to TRBJ2-1; 10 central bases correspond to TRBD2. In nucleotide form, the sequence is TGTGCCAGCAGTCTCTTACTAGCGGGGCCTTACAATGAGCAGTTCTTC. It specifies CASSLLLAGPYNEQFF.